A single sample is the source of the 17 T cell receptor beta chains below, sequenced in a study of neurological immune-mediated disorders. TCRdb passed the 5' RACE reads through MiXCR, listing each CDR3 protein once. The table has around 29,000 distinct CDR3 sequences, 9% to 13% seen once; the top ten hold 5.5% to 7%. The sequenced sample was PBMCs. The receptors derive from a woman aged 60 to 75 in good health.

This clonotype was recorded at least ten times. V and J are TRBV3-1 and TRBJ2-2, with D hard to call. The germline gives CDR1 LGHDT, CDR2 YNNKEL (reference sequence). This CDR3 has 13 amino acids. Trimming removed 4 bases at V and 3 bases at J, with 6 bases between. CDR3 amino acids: CASSRLDTGELFF. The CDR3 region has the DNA TGTGCCAGCAGCCGCCTAGACACCGGGGAGCTGTTTTTT.

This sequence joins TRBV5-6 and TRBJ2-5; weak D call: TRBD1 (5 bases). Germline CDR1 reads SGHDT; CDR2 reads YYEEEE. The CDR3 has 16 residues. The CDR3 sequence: CVNSLSGRAFEETQYF. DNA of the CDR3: TGTGTCAACAGCTTGTCGGGCAGGGCCTTCGAAGAGACCCAGTACTTC.

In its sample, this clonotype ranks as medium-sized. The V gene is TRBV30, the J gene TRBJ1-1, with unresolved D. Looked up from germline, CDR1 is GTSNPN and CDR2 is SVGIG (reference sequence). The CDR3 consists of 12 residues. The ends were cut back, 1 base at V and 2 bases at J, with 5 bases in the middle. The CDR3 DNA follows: TGTGCCTGGAGTGCGGACAACACTGAAGCTTTCTTT. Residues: CAWSADNTEAFF.

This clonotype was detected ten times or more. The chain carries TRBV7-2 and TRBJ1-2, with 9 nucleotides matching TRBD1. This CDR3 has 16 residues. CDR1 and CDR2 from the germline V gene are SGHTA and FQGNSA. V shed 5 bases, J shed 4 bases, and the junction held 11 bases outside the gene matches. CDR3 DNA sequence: TGTGCCAGCAGCCCCGGGACAGGGAACGTGGGCTATGGCTACACCTTC. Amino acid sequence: CASSPGTGNVGYGYTF.

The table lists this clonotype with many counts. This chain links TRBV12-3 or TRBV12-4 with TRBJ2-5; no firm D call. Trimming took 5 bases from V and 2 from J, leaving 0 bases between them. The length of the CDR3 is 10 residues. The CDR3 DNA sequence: TGTGCCAGCAGTCAAGAGACCCAGTACTTC. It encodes CASSQETQYF.

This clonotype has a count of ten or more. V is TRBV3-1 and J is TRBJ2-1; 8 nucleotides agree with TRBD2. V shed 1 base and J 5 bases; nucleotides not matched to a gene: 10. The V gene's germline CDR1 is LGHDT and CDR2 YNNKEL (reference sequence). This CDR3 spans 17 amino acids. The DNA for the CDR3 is TGTGCCAGCAGCCAAGGGGTCTTGCGGGGGGTCGACAATGAGCAGTTCTTC. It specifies CASSQGVLRGVDNEQFF.

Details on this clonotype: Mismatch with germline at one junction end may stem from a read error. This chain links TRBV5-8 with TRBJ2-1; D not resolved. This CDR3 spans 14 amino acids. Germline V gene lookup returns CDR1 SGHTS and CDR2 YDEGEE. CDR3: CASSLELLFNEPFF. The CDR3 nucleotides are TGTGCCAGCAGCTTGGAGCTACTCTTCAATGAGCCGTTCTTC.

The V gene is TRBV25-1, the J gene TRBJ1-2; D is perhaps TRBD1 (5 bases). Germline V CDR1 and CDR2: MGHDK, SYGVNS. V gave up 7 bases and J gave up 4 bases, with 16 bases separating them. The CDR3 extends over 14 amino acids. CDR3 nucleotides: TGTGCCAGCAACAAATCGGGGCTACTCTATGGCTACACCTTC. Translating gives CASNKSGLLYGYTF.

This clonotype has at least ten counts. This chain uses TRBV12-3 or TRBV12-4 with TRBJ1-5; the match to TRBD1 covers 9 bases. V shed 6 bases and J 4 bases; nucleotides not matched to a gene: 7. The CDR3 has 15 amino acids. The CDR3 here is CASSQLQGANQPQHF. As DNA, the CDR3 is TGTGCCAGCAGCCAACTACAGGGGGCAAATCAGCCCCAGCATTTT.

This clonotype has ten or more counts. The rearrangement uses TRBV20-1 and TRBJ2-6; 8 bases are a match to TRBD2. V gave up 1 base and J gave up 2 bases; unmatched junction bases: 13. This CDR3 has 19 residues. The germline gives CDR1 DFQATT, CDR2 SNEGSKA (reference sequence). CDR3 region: CSARVTASGSSPGANVLTF. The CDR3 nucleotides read TGCAGTGCTAGAGTAACGGCTAGCGGGTCCTCGCCTGGGGCCAACGTCCTGACTTTC.

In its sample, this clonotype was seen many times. CDR3: CASSQGLTGNTIYF. CDR3 in DNA: TGTGCCAGCAGCCAAGGGCTTACTGGAAACACCATATATTTT. This chain uses TRBV3-1 with TRBJ1-3; D gene ambiguous. Trimming removed 1 base at V and 2 bases at J, with 6 bases between. The germline CDR1 and CDR2 sequences are LGHDT and YNNKEL (reference sequence). The CDR3 covers 14 residues.

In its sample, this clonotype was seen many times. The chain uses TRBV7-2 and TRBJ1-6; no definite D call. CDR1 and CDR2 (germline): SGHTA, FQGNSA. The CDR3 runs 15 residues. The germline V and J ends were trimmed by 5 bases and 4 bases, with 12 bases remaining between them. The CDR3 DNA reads TGTGCCAGCAGCCCGGGAGGACTTTATAATTCACCCCTCCACTTT. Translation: CASSPGGLYNSPLHF.

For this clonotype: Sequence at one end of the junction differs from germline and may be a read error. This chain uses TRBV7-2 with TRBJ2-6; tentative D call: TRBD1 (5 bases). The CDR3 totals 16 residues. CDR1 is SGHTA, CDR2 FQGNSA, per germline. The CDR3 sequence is CASSFYLVAGANVLTF. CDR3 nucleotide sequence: TGTGCCAGCAGCTTTTACTTGGTAGCTGGGGCCAACGTACTGACTTTC. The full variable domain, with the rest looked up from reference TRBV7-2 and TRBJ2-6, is GAGVSQSPSNKVTEKGKDVELRCDPISGHTALYWYRQSLGQGLEFLIYFQGNSAPDKSGLPSDRFSAERTGGSVSTLTIQRTQQEDSAVYLCASSFYLVAGANVLTFGAGSRLTVL.

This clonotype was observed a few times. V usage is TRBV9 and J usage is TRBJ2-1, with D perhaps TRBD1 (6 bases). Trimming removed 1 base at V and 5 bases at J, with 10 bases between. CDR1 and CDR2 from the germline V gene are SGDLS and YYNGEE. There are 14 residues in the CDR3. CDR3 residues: CASSVSDRHNEQFF. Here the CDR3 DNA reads TGTGCCAGCAGCGTATCAGACAGGCACAATGAGCAGTTCTTC.

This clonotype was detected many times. The CDR3 nucleotides are TGCAGTGCTAGTAGTTTCCACAGCGGCGGTGAAAAACTGTTTTTT. Its translation: CSASSFHSGGEKLFF. The chain carries TRBV20-1 and TRBJ1-4; D gene uncertain. The length of the CDR3 is 15 residues. V gave up 3 bases and J gave up 7 bases, with 18 bases separating them. The germline CDR1 and CDR2 sequences are DFQATT and SNEGSKA (reference sequence).

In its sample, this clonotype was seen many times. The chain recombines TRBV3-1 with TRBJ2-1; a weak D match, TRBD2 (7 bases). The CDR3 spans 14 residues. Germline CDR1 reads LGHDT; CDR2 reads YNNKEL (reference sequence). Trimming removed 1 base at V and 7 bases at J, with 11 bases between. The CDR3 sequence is CASSQAGGTNEQFF. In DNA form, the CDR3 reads TGTGCCAGCAGCCAAGCGGGGGGCACAAATGAGCAGTTCTTC.

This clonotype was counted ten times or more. CDR3 in amino acids: CASSLAGSSNPYEQYF. The DNA for the CDR3 is TGTGCCAGCAGCTTAGCCGGGTCTAGTAACCCCTACGAGCAGTACTTC. V and J are TRBV7-2 and TRBJ2-7; no definite D call. V was shortened by 0 bases and J by 2 bases, with 14 bases between the two germline ends. This CDR3 has 16 amino acids. Germline assignment: CDR1 SGHTA and CDR2 FQGNSA. The whole variable domain, filled in from reference TRBV7-2 and TRBJ2-7, reads GAGVSQSPSNKVTEKGKDVELRCDPISGHTALYWYRQSLGQGLEFLIYFQGNSAPDKSGLPSDRFSAERTGGSVSTLTIQRTQQEDSAVYLCASSLAGSSNPYEQYFGPGTRLTVT.